This passage covers 8 T cell receptor beta chains from one sample sequenced in a study of metastatic and nonmetastatic thyroid tumors. With MiXCR, TCRdb reprocessed the PCR reads. This table has 13,000 or so clones, around 25% appearing once. Patients were all untreated before their thyroid surgery. Sequencing was carried out using blood. These receptor sequences come from a male donor with papillary thyroid cancer or a benign thyroid nodule (not recorded which). Some clones in this sample may be carry-over from other donors' samples.

This chain uses TRBV6-1 with TRBJ2-7, with D perhaps TRBD1 or TRBD2 (7 bases each). Trimming shortened V by 6 bases and J by 4 bases, and 22 bases separated the two germline ends. CDR3 size: 16 residues. Germline lookup yields CDR1 MNHNS and CDR2 SASEGT. CDR3 sequence: CASSPLQGEGLYEQYF. The CDR3 nucleotides read TGTGCCAGCAGCCCACTGCAGGGGGAGGGCCTTTACGAGCAGTACTTC.

This clone was observed a few times. The chain uses TRBV15 and TRBJ2-7; 8 bases fit TRBD2. Germline CDR1 is LNHNV and CDR2 is YYDKDF (reference sequence). This CDR3 contains 13 residues. The V gene end was trimmed by 7 bases and the J gene end by 4 bases; junction bases not matched to a gene: 6. The DNA of the CDR3 is TGTGCCACCACCCTCAGCGGGAGTTACGAGCAGTACTTC. Its translation: CATTLSGSYEQYF.

The gene calls are TRBV30 and TRBJ2-3; tentatively, D is TRBD2 (6 bases). Germline V lookup: CDR1 GTSNPN, CDR2 SVGIG (reference sequence). V dropped 3 bases and J dropped 6 bases, with 19 bases sitting between them. This CDR3 spans 15 amino acids. CDR3 residues: CAWSHPGGVADTQYF. The CDR3 bases are TGTGCCTGGAGCCACCCCGGAGGGGTGGCGGATACGCAGTATTTT.

This clone was counted many times. The chain combines TRBV30 with TRBJ1-5; D not resolved. The germline CDR1 and CDR2 sequences are GTSNPN and SVGIG (reference sequence). CDR3 size: 16 residues. V lost 4 bases and J 2 bases, leaving 18 bases between the germline ends. The CDR3 DNA sequence: TGTGCCTGGACTGGCAGGCACCTTTTGGGCAATCAGCCCCAGCATTTT. Its translation: CAWTGRHLLGNQPQHF. Complete variable domain (other parts from reference TRBV30 and TRBJ1-5): SQTIHQWPATLVQPVGSPLSLECTVEGTSNPNLYWYRQAAGRGLQLLFYSVGIGQISSEVPQNLSASRPQDRQFILSSKKLLLSDSGFYLCAWTGRHLLGNQPQHFGDGTRLSIL.

This clone was seen more than once but under ten times. The V and J genes are TRBV7-8 and TRBJ2-7, with D possibly being TRBD1 (6 bases). CDR3 length: 14 residues. The germline V and J ends were trimmed by 7 bases and 7 bases, with 20 bases remaining between them. The germline CDR1 and CDR2 sequences are SGHVS and FQNEAQ. The CDR3 region has the DNA TGTGCCAGCAACCCTGAGGCAGGGGTGGTGGAGCAGTACTTC. It specifies CASNPEAGVVEQYF.

This clone showed up many times. The J gene is TRBJ2-7, the V gene TRBV28; no firm D call. Germline lookup yields CDR1 MDHEN and CDR2 SYDVKM. There are 16 residues in the CDR3. Trimming removed 5 bases at V and 2 bases at J, with 19 bases between. The CDR3 is CASSTSRWVRAYEQYF. CDR3 DNA sequence: TGTGCCAGCAGTACCTCGAGATGGGTCCGCGCCTACGAGCAGTACTTC.

The V call is TRBV11-1, the J call TRBJ1-1; D ambiguous. There are 13 residues in the CDR3. Germline-derived CDR1 and CDR2 are SGHAT and FQDESV (reference sequence). The V and J ends lost 5 bases and 1 base respectively, with 8 bases between them. The CDR3 is CASSLWGNTEAFF. DNA of the CDR3: TGTGCCAGCAGCCTTTGGGGGAACACTGAAGCTTTCTTT.

The table lists this clone with a few counts. The chain is built from TRBV6-1 and TRBJ2-7, with 11 bases identical to TRBD2. V was clipped by 9 bases and J by 2 bases; unmatched bases: 6. Germline V CDR1 and CDR2: MNHNS, SASEGT. This CDR3 contains 14 residues. The CDR3 sequence is CASTSGRLAYEQYF. In DNA, the CDR3 is TGTGCCAGTACTAGCGGGAGATTGGCCTACGAGCAGTACTTC.